This TCR beta chain derives from a study of cytomegalovirus exposure and HLA in healthy donors. Generated by immunoSEQ multiplex PCR, the TCRdb table keeps only in-frame clones and is missing some. Of 190,000 or so clones in the sample, roughly four fifths were seen once. The CDR3 contains 12 residues. Looked up from germline, CDR1 is SGHRS and CDR2 is YFSETQ. Trimming cost V 5 bases and J 2 bases, with 7 bases left between them. The rearrangement joins TRBV5-1 to TRBJ2-5; unclear D gene. Sequenced input: PBMCs. The receptor's source is a woman aged 18-29 years in good health and CMV-seropositive. The CDR3 here is CASSFYQETQYF. DNA of the CDR3: TGCGCCAGCAGTTTTTATCAAGAGACCCAGTACTTC.